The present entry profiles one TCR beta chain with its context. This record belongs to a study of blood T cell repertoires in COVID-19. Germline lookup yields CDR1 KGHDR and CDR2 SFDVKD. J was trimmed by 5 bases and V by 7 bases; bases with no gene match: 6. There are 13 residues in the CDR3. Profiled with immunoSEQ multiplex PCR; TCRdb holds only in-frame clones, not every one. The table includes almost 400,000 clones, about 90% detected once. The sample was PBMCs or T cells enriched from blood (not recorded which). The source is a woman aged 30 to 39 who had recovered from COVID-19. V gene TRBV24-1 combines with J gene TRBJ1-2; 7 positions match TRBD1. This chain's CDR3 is CATSHRGDYGYTF. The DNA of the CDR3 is TGTGCCACCAGCCACAGGGGAGATTATGGCTACACCTTC.